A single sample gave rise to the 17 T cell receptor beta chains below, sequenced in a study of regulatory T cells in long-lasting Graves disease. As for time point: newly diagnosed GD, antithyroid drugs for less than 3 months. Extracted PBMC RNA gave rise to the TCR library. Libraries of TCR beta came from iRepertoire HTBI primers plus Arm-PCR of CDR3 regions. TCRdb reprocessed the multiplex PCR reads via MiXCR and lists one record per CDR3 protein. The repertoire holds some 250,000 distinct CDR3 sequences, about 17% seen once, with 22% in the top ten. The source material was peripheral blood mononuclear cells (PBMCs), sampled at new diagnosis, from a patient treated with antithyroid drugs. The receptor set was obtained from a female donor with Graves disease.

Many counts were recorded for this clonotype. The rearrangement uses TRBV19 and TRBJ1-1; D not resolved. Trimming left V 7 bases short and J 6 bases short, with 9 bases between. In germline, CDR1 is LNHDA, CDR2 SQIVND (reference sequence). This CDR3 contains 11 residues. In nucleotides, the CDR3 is TGTGCCAGTACCCACCGGGCTGAAGCTTTCTTT. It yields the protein CASTHRAEAFF.

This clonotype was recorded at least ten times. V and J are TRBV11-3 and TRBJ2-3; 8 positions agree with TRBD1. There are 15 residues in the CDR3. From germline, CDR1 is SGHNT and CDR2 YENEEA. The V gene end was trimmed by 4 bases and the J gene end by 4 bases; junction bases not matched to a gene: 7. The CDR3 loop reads CASSSTGVIADTQYF. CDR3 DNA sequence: TGTGCCAGCAGCTCGACAGGGGTAATCGCAGATACGCAGTATTTT.

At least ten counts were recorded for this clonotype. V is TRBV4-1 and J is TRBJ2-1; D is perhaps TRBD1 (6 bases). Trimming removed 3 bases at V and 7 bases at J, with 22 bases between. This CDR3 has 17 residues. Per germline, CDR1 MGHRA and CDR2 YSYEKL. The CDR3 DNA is TGCGCCAGCAGCCAGTCGGTAGTAAAGGACAGCAGAAATGAGCAGTTCTTC. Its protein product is CASSQSVVKDSRNEQFF.

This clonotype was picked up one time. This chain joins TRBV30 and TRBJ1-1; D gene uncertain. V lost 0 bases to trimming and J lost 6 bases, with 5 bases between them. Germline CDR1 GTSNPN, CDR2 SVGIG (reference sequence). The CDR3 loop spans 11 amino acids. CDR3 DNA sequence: TGTGCCTGGAGTGTATTATCTGAAGCTTTCTTT. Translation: CAWSVLSEAFF.

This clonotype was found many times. CDR3 DNA: TGTGCCAGCAGCCGAGGGGGGCCCTACGAGCAGTACTTC. It yields the protein CASSRGGPYEQYF. The chain uses TRBV12-3 or TRBV12-4 and TRBJ2-7, with D perhaps assigned TRBD1 or TRBD2 (6 bases each). V was pared by 6 bases and J by 2 bases, with 11 bases between. The CDR3 covers 13 residues.

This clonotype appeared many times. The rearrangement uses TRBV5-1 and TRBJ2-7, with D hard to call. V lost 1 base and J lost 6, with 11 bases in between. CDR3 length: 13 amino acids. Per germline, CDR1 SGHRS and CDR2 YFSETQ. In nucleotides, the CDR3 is TGCGCCAGCAGCTTGTCCCCCGGATCCGAGCAGTACTTC. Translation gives CASSLSPGSEQYF.

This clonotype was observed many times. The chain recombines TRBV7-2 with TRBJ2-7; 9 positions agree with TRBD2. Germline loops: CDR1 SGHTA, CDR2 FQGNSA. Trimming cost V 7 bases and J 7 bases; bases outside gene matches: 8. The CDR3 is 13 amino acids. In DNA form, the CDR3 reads TGTGCCAGCACCATAGCGGGAGTTTATGAGCAGTACTTC. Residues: CASTIAGVYEQYF. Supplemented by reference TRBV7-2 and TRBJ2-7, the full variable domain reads GAGVSQSPSNKVTEKGKDVELRCDPISGHTALYWYRQSLGQGLEFLIYFQGNSAPDKSGLPSDRFSAERTGGSVSTLTIQRTQQEDSAVYLCASTIAGVYEQYFGPGTRLTVT.

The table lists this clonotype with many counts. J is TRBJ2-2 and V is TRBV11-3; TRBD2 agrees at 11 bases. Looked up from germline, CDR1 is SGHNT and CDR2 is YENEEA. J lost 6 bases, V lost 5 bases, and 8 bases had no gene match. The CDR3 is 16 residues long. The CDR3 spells CASSTRGSGRAGELFF. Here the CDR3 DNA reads TGTGCCAGCAGCACCCGGGGTAGCGGGAGGGCCGGGGAGCTGTTTTTT.

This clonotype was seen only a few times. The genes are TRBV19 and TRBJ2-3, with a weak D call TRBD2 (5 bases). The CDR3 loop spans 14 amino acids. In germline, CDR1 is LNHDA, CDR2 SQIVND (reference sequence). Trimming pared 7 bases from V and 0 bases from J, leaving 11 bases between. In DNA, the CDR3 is TGTGCCAGTAAGAGGACTGCAAGCACAGATACGCAGTATTTT. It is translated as CASKRTASTDTQYF.

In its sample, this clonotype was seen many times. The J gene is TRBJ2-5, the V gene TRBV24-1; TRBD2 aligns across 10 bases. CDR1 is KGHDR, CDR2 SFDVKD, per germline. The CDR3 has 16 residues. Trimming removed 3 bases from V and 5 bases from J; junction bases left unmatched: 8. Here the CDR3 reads CATSDPGTSASETQYF. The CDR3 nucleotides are TGTGCCACCAGTGATCCCGGGACTAGCGCCAGTGAGACCCAGTACTTC.

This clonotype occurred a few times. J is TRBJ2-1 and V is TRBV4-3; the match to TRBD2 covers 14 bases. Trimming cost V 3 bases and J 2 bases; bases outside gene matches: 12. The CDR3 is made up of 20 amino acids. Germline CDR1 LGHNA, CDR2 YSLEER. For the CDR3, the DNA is TGCGCCAGCAGCCAGCCCGGGACTAGCGGGGGACAGAGCACCTACAATGAGCAGTTCTTC. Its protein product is CASSQPGTSGGQSTYNEQFF.

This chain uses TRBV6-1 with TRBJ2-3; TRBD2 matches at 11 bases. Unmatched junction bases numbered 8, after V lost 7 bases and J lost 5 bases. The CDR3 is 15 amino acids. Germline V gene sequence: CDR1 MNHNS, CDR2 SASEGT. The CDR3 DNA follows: TGTGCCAGCAAGTTGGGCCTAGCGGGAGGAGATACGCAGTATTTT. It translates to CASKLGLAGGDTQYF.

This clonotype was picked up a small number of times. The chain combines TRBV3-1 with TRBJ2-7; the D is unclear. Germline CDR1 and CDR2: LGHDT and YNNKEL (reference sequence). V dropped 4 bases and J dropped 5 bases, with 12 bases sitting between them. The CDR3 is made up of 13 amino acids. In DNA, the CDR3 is TGTGCCAGCAGCCTGGACGTTTCTAACGAGCAGTACTTC. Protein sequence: CASSLDVSNEQYF.

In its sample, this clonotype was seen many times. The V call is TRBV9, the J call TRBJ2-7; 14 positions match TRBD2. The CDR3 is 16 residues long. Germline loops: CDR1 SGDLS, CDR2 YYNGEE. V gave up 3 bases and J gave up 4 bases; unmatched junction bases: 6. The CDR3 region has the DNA TGTGCCAGCAGCGGGACTAGCGGGAGGACCGGGTACGAGCAGTACTTC. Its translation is CASSGTSGRTGYEQYF.

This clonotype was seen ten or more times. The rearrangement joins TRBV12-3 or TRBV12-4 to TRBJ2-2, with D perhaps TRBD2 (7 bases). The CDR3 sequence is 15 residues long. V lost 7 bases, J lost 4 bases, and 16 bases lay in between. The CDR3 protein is CASTFGGQVTGELFF. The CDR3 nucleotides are TGTGCCAGCACATTCGGGGGGCAGGTCACCGGGGAGCTGTTTTTT.

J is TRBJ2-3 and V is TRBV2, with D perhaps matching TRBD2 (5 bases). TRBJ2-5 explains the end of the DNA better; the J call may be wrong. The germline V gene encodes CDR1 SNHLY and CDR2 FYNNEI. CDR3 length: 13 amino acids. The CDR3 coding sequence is TGTGCCAGCACTAGAGGGATCTCAGAGACCCAGTACTTC. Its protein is CASTRGISETQYF.

As DNA, the CDR3 is TGTGCCAGCAGCGGCCCCGCTAGCGGGATGGGAGATACGCAGTATTTT. Its translation: CASSGPASGMGDTQYF. The chain has TRBV2 and TRBJ2-3; 9 bases line up with TRBD2. Germline values: CDR1 SNHLY, CDR2 FYNNEI. The CDR3 covers 16 residues. The V segment lost 6 bases and the J segment 5 bases; nucleotides outside the gene matches: 12.